A selection of T cell receptor beta chains follows, all from one sample in a study of vaccination effects on CD4 cells after COVID-19. Antigen specificity for these receptors is unknown. Some clones are missing from TCRdb's copy, which holds only in-frame ones; the method was immunoSEQ multiplex PCR. Of about 21,000 clones listed, more than 65% are singletons. Source: CD4+ T cells from PBMCs cultured with HCoV-NL63 spike peptides, taken before COVID-19 vaccination. Receptors originate from a human donor who received a COVID-19 vaccine. The CDR3 runs from the conserved cysteine through the conserved F or W. Each record gives: V gene, J gene, CDR3 protein.

>TRBV28|TRBJ2-7
CASSLYSGRYEQYF
>TRBV6-5|TRBJ2-1
CASILTSGEQFF
>TRBV6-1|TRBJ2-2
CASSGGLAGGQVTGELFF
>TRBV11-2|TRBJ1-1
CASSPRGQTNTEAFF
>TRBV18|TRBJ1-5
CASSRLDSNQPQHF
>TRBV11-2|TRBJ2-1
CASSLVWGRQKYNEQFF
>TRBV5-6|TRBJ2-1
CASSWREVAGGRQFF
>TRBV11-2|TRBJ1-2
CASSLVTGSPGGGYTF
>TRBV6-6|TRBJ2-2
CASSYDRPNTGELFF
>TRBV5-6|TRBJ2-1
CASSFRGGRAAKRAGQFF
>TRBV27|TRBJ2-7
CASRTDPKSYEQYF
>TRBV11-1|TRBJ1-1
CASSLSRKTEAFF
>TRBV11-2|TRBJ1-2
CASSLGGPGYGYTF
>TRBV7-2|TRBJ2-7
CASSLWRGRASYEQYF
>TRBV28|TRBJ2-3
CASSSGSTDTQYF
>TRBV6-5|TRBJ1-3
CASSTGALSGNTIYF
>TRBV9|TRBJ1-1
CASSVGVEGGSAFF
>TRBV7-9|TRBJ1-2
CASSLGDREGDGYTF
>TRBV3-1/TRBV3-2|TRBJ1-3
CASSQVQGAPGNTIYF
>TRBV4-3|TRBJ2-5
CASSQDYRLQETQYF
>TRBV19|TRBJ2-7
CASSMQDTSYEQYF
>TRBV6-5|TRBJ2-3
CASRRQGATDTQYF
>TRBV7-9|TRBJ2-3
CASSRPPTDTQYF
>TRBV7-2|TRBJ1-1
CASSSEGNQVNTEAFF
>TRBV15|TRBJ1-2
CATSRDPTGDGYTF
>TRBV7-2|TRBJ1-1
CASSYLVGQGNTEAFF
>TRBV3-1/TRBV3-2|TRBJ2-2
CASSTRSTSGTGELFF
>TRBV5-1|TRBJ1-1
CASSTWTGKNTEAFF
>TRBV5-4|TRBJ1-4
CASSLGGGREKLFF
>TRBV5-1|TRBJ1-1
CASSLASRSEAFF
>TRBV14|TRBJ1-3
CASSQNSGNTIYF
>TRBV28|TRBJ1-2
CASSPAGTDYGYTF
>TRBV12-3/TRBV12-4|TRBJ1-1
CASSLNRKAFF
>TRBV12-3/TRBV12-4|TRBJ2-1
CASTKGVHNEQFF
>TRBV6-1|TRBJ2-1
CASSETNEQFF
>TRBV14|TRBJ2-7
CASSPSGRASVGEQYF
>TRBV5-1|TRBJ2-3
CASSLGQGGTDTQYF
>TRBV21-1|TRBJ2-1
CASSKRSGCSSYNEQFF
>TRBV25-1|TRBJ1-4
CASSSRVKNEKLFF
>TRBV12-5|TRBJ2-1
CASGPGKTSGPYNEQFF